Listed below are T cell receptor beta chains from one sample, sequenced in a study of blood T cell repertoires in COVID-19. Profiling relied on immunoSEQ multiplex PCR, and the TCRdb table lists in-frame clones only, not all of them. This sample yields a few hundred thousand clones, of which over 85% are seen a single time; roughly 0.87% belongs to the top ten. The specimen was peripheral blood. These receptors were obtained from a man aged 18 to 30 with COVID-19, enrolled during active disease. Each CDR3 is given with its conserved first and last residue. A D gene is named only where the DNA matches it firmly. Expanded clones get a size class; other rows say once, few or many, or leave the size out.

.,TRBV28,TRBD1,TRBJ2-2,CASSLPGQGRPGELFF,TGTGCCAGCAGCCTCCCGGGACAGGGGAGACCCGGGGAGCTGTTTTTT
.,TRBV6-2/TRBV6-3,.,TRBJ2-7,CASSYSSNYRSEQYF,TGTGCCAGCAGTTACTCTTCGAATTACAGGTCCGAGCAGTACTTC
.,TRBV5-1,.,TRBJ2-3,CASSLDRVETDTQYF,TGCGCCAGCAGCTTGGACAGGGTAGAAACAGATACGCAGTATTTT
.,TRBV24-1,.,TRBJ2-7,CATSVPGEGYEQYF,TGTGCCACCAGTGTTCCAGGGGAGGGGTACGAGCAGTACTTC
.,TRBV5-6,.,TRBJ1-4,CASSFVSDRATNEKLFF,TGTGCCAGCAGCTTTGTTTCCGACAGAGCAACTAATGAAAAACTGTTTTTT
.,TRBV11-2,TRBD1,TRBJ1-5,CASSLGQGNSNQPQHF,TGTGCCAGCAGCTTAGGACAGGGCAATAGCAATCAGCCCCAGCATTTT
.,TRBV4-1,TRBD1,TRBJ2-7,CASSLGQGTDEQYF,TGCGCCAGCAGCCTCGGACAGGGGACTGACGAGCAGTACTTC
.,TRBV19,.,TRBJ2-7,CASSIEWANSYYEQYF,TGTGCCAGTAGTATAGAGTGGGCCAACTCCTATTACGAGCAGTACTTC
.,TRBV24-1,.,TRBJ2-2,CANAGPTAGSATGELFF,TGTGCCAACGCTGGGCCGACAGCGGGTTCGGCCACCGGGGAGCTGTTTTTT
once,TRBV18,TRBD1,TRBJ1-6,CASSTTGDSPLHF,TGTGCCAGCTCAACTACAGGGGATTCACCCCTCCACTTT
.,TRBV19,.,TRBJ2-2,CASSPSHGELFF,TGTGCCAGTAGTCCAAGCCACGGGGAGCTGTTTTTT
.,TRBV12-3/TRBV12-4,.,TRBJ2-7,CASSFPGQEQYF,TGTGCCAGCAGTTTCCCAGGGCAGGAGCAGTACTTC
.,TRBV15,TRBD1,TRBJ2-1,CATSRAGTGPYNEQFF,TGTGCCACCAGCAGAGCCGGGACAGGCCCCTACAATGAGCAGTTCTTC
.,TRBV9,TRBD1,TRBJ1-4,CASSVTGTSGLFF,TGTGCCAGCAGCGTGACAGGGACGTCCGGGCTGTTTTTT
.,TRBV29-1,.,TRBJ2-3,CSAHLGATDTQYF,TGCAGCGCACACCTGGGCGCCACAGATACGCAGTATTTT
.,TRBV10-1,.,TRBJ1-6,CASSAGGPLHF,TGCGCCAGCAGCGCCGGGGGGCCCCTCCACTTT
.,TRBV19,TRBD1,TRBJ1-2,CASATGGIYGYTF,TGTGCCAGTGCTACAGGGGGCATCTATGGCTACACCTTC
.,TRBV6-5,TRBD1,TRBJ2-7,CASRYRQGNYEQYF,TGTGCCAGCAGATACCGACAGGGGAACTACGAGCAGTACTTC
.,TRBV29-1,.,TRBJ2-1,CSWGGPYNEQFF,TGCAGCTGGGGGGGCCCCTACAATGAGCAGTTCTTC
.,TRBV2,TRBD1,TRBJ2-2,CASSNPGGSYTGELFF,TGTGCCAGCAGTAACCCAGGGGGCTCGTACACCGGGGAGCTGTTTTTT
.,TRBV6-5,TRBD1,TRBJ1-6,CASSYSNRGESPLHF,TGTGCCAGCAGTTACTCTAACAGGGGAGAATCACCCCTCCACTTT
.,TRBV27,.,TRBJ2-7,CASSLRAAYEQYF,TGTGCCAGCAGCCTCCGCGCCGCCTACGAGCAGTACTTC
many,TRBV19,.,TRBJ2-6,CASNRDTNSGANVLTF,TGTGCCAGCAATCGGGACACGAACTCTGGGGCCAACGTCCTGACTTTC
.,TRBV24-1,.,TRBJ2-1,CATSDWREADEQFF,TGTGCCACCAGTGATTGGAGGGAGGCGGATGAGCAGTTCTTC
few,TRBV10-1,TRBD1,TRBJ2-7,CASSETGGEQYF,TGCGCCAGCAGTGAGACAGGGGGAGAGCAGTACTTC
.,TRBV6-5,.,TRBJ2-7,CASRPDRNEQYF,TGTGCCAGCAGACCCGACAGAAACGAGCAGTACTTC
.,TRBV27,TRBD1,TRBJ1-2,CASRGQGGELYGYTF,TGTGCCAGCAGAGGACAGGGAGGCGAGCTCTATGGCTACACCTTC
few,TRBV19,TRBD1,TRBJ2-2,CASSYRGTGELFF,TGTGCCAGTAGTTACAGGGGGACCGGGGAGCTGTTTTTT
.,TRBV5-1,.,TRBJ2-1,CASSLEQGHNEQFF,TGCGCCAGCAGCTTGGAACAGGGCCACAATGAGCAGTTCTTC
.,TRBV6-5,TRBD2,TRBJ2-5,CASSYPGLAGEETQYF,TGTGCCAGCAGTTACCCGGGACTAGCGGGAGAAGAGACCCAGTACTTC
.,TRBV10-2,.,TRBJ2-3,CASSESLAIDTQYF,TGCGCCAGCAGTGAATCGCTAGCGATAGATACGCAGTATTTT
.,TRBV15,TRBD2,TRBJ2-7,CATSSPGTTGYEQYF,TGTGCCACCAGCAGCCCCGGGACTACTGGGTACGAGCAGTACTTC
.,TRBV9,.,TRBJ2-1,CASSVNSGGEQFF,TGTGCCAGCAGCGTAAACTCCGGGGGTGAGCAGTTCTTC
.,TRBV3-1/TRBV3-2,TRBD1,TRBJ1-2,CASSQGTGGSGYTF,TGTGCCAGCAGCCAAGGTACAGGGGGCTCTGGCTACACCTTC
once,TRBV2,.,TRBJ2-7,CASIPTGPYEQYF,TGTGCCAGCATTCCGACAGGTCCCTACGAGCAGTACTTC
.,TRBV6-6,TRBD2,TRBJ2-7,CASSFTGGIYEQYF,TGTGCCAGCAGTTTTACGGGGGGGATCTACGAGCAGTACTTC
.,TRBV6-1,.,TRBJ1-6,CASSELVTDNSPLHF,TGTGCCAGCAGTGAACTAGTCACCGATAATTCACCCCTCCACTTT
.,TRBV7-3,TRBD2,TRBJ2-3,CASSFLAGETDTQYF,TGTGCCAGCAGCTTCTTAGCGGGAGAGACAGATACGCAGTATTTT
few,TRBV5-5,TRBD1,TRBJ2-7,CASAGTGGGEQYF,TGTGCCAGCGCCGGGACAGGGGGCGGCGAGCAGTACTTC
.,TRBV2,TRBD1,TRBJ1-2,CASSAWTGPDYGYTF,TGTGCCAGCAGTGCCTGGACAGGGCCTGACTATGGCTACACCTTC
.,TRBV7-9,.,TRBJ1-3,CASSPPSSGNTIYF,TGTGCCAGCAGCCCCCCTTCCTCTGGAAACACCATATATTTT
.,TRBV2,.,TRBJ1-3,CARQAYSGNTIYF,TGTGCTCGACAGGCTTATTCTGGAAACACCATATATTTT
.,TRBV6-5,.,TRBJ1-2,CASSYDTANYGYTF,TGTGCCAGCAGTTACGACACGGCGAACTATGGCTACACCTTC
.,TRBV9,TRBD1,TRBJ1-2,CASSVSGTGGLGGYTF,TGTGCCAGCAGCGTATCAGGGACAGGGGGCCTGGGAGGCTACACCTTC
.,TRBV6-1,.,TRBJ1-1,CASSEPGTGLNTEAFF,TGTGCCAGCAGTGAACCAGGGACGGGACTCAACACTGAAGCTTTCTTT
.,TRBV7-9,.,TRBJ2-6,CASRTPGGHGANVLTF,TGTGCCAGTCGCACCCCAGGGGGGCACGGGGCCAACGTCCTGACTTTC
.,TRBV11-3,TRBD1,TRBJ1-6,CASSPQIGQGNSPLHF,TGTGCCAGCAGCCCGCAGATTGGACAGGGGAATTCACCCCTCCACTTT
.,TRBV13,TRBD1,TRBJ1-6,CASTHRGWDSPLHF,TGTGCCAGCACCCACAGGGGGTGGGATTCACCCCTCCACTTT